Below are 21 T cell receptor beta chains sequenced from a single sample in a study of cytomegalovirus exposure and HLA in healthy donors. Both 60 Vbeta primers and 13 Jbeta primers went into the PCR. Libraries were prepared by immunoSEQ multiplex PCR; TCRdb keeps only in-frame clonotypes and omits some of them. The table shows about 170,000 clones, with 80% occurring only once. Sequenced material: PBMCs. Source of these receptors: a man under 40 in good health and CMV-seropositive.

V gene TRBV25-1 combines with J gene TRBJ2-5, with TRBD1 matching over 10 bases. The DNA matches TRBJ2-7 better at its end, which makes the J call doubtful. Germline V CDR1 and CDR2: MGHDK, SYGVNS. This CDR3 is 16 amino acids long. CDR3 region: CASSEWGQGSSYEQYF. CDR3 nucleotide sequence: TGTGCCAGCAGTGAATGGGGACAGGGGAGCTCCTACGAGCAGTACTTC.

V gene TRBV9 combines with J gene TRBJ1-4; 9 bases line up with TRBD1. V lost 4 bases and J lost 4; bases outside the gene matches: 2. CDR1 is SGDLS, CDR2 YYNGEE, per germline. The CDR3 has 14 amino acids. The CDR3 DNA is TGTGCCAGCAGCCCGGGACAGGGTAATGAAAAACTGTTTTTT. It specifies CASSPGQGNEKLFF.

This clone was detected only a few times. V is TRBV11-2 and J is TRBJ2-1, with 8 bases matching TRBD2. CDR3 length: 15 amino acids. The V gene's germline CDR1 is SGHAT and CDR2 FQNNGV. Trimming removed 3 bases from V and 3 bases from J; junction bases left unmatched: 4. Written as DNA, the CDR3 is TGTGCCAGCAGCTTGTCGACTAGCGTCTACAATGAGCAGTTCTTC. Translation: CASSLSTSVYNEQFF.

This sequence joins TRBV27 and TRBJ1-2; 8 bases fit TRBD1. With 6 bases clipped from V and 2 bases from J, the junction kept 11 bases outside the gene matches. Germline-derived CDR1 and CDR2 are MNHEY and SMNVEV (reference sequence). The CDR3 consists of 16 residues. The CDR3 here is CASSPNPGQENYGYTF. In DNA form, the CDR3 reads TGTGCCAGCAGCCCAAACCCGGGACAGGAGAACTATGGCTACACCTTC.

This clone was detected once. The gene calls are TRBV7-3 and TRBJ1-1, with 10 bases lining up with TRBD1. CDR1 and CDR2 (germline): SGHTA, FQGTGA. After removal of 2 bases from V and 7 bases from J, the junction contained 7 bases not matched to a gene. The CDR3 covers 15 residues. The CDR3 reads CASSLSGTGVYEAFF. The CDR3 region has the DNA TGTGCCAGCAGCTTATCCGGGACAGGGGTCTATGAAGCTTTCTTT.

This clone was picked up one time. The V gene is TRBV5-4, the J gene TRBJ2-7; TRBD2 aligns across 7 bases. CDR1 SGHNT and CDR2 YYREEE come from the germline V gene (reference sequence). The CDR3 is 15 residues long. The ends lost 0 bases at V and 2 bases at J; junction bases unmatched: 5. For the CDR3, the DNA is TGTGCCAGCAGCTTGGCGTCGGGGGGTCCCTACGAGCAGTACTTC. Translating gives CASSLASGGPYEQYF.

This clone showed up just a few times. The chain uses TRBV25-1 and TRBJ1-1; D is unresolved. The V and J ends lost 4 bases and 5 bases respectively, with 11 bases between them. Germline V CDR1 and CDR2: MGHDK, SYGVNS. The CDR3 consists of 13 residues. The chain's CDR3 is CASSGLFGTEAFF. The CDR3 nucleotides read TGTGCCAGCAGTGGGTTATTCGGGACTGAAGCTTTCTTT.

This clone was recorded a few times. Other DNA variants within this sample encode the same CDR3. The chain uses TRBV6-5 and TRBJ1-6, with a weak D call TRBD1 (5 bases). The CDR3 has 14 amino acids. V gave up 3 bases and J gave up 6 bases, with 9 bases separating them. The germline V gene has CDR1 MNHEY and CDR2 SVGAGI. This CDR3 is CASSYRQGNSPLHF. The DNA of the CDR3 is TGTGCCAGCAGTTATAGGCAGGGTAATTCACCCCTCCACTTT.

The genes are TRBV11-2 and TRBJ2-5, with 7 positions matching TRBD1. V trimming: 6 bases; J trimming: 5 bases; junction bases outside the gene matches: 6. Per germline, CDR1 SGHAT and CDR2 FQNNGV. The CDR3 totals 13 residues. CDR3 loop: CASRHTGEETQYF. DNA of the CDR3: TGTGCCAGCAGACACACAGGGGAGGAGACCCAGTACTTC.

The chain employs TRBV10-3 and TRBJ2-2, with 9 bases lining up with TRBD2. V gave up 11 bases and J gave up 3 bases; unmatched junction bases: 13. The CDR3 is 16 residues long. The germline V gene has CDR1 ENHRY and CDR2 SYGVKD. CDR3: CASATGLAGHTGELFF. In DNA, the CDR3 is TGTGCCTCGGCGACGGGGCTAGCGGGGCACACCGGGGAGCTGTTTTTT.

This sequence joins TRBV30 and TRBJ1-1; D call uncertain. Germline V gene sequence: CDR1 GTSNPN, CDR2 SVGIG (reference sequence). Trimming took 0 bases from V and 2 from J, leaving 10 bases between them. The CDR3 is 14 amino acids. The CDR3 loop reads CAWSVSLGNTEAFF. The CDR3 region has the DNA TGTGCCTGGAGTGTATCCCTAGGAAACACTGAAGCTTTCTTT.

The chain carries TRBV28 and TRBJ1-2; the D gene is possibly TRBD1 (5 bases). The CDR3 sequence is 13 residues long. CDR1 is MDHEN, CDR2 SYDVKM, per germline. Trimming shortened V by 5 bases and J by 4 bases, and 11 bases separated the two germline ends. The DNA for the CDR3 is TGTGCCAGCAGTCCCGTCCAGGGCTATGGCTACACCTTC. This encodes CASSPVQGYGYTF.

The chain couples TRBV5-6 to TRBJ1-1; TRBD1 is a possible D gene (5 bases). Trimming left V 4 bases short and J 7 bases short, with 17 bases between. CDR3 size: 14 residues. Germline lookup yields CDR1 SGHDT and CDR2 YYEEEE. This CDR3 is CASSPVLRVGEAFF. Here the CDR3 DNA reads TGTGCCAGCAGCCCCGTTCTCAGGGTGGGTGAAGCTTTCTTT.

This chain links TRBV27 with TRBJ1-4; 7 nucleotides match TRBD1. The CDR3 is made up of 17 amino acids. The J segment lost 8 bases and the V segment lost 3 bases, leaving 15 bases of the junction unmatched. Per the germline V gene, CDR1 is MNHEY and CDR2 is SMNVEV (reference sequence). This chain's CDR3 is CASSFYGPTGWGEKLFF. The CDR3 DNA reads TGTGCCAGCAGTTTCTACGGGCCGACAGGGTGGGGCGAAAAACTGTTTTTT.

The chain couples TRBV7-2 to TRBJ2-3; D gene unclear. Germline V gives CDR1 SGHTA, CDR2 FQGNSA. The length of the CDR3 is 11 residues. Trimming cost V 9 bases and J 5 bases, with 9 bases left between them. This chain's CDR3 is CASEQRDTQYF. The CDR3, as DNA: TGTGCCAGTGAACAGAGAGATACGCAGTATTTT.

The J gene is TRBJ1-6, the V gene TRBV7-8; TRBD1 agrees at 8 bases. V shed 0 bases and J 10 bases; nucleotides not matched to a gene: 14. Germline CDR1 reads SGHVS; CDR2 reads FQNEAQ. CDR3 length equals 18 residues. CDR3 sequence (DNA): TGTGCCAGCAGCTTAGCCTGGACAGGGCGCCCTCCTGGGTCACCCCTCCACTTT. This gives the protein CASSLAWTGRPPGSPLHF.

The J gene is TRBJ2-7, the V gene TRBV10-3; a weak D match, TRBD2 (6 bases). This CDR3 is built from 14 residues. Germline values: CDR1 ENHRY, CDR2 SYGVKD. V was pared by 3 bases and J by 1 base, with 10 bases between. CDR3 in amino acids: CAISDPGTSYEQYF. CDR3 DNA sequence: TGTGCCATCAGTGATCCCGGGACTTCCTACGAGCAGTACTTC.

The chain uses TRBV7-9 and TRBJ2-7, with TRBD1 identical over 7 bases. The CDR3 is 12 amino acids. The junction had 3 bases not matched to a gene; V was cut back by 8 bases and J by 2 bases. CDR1 is SEHNR, CDR2 FQNEAQ, per germline (reference sequence). The CDR3 DNA is TGTGCCAGCCGAGACAGGGCCTACGAGCAGTACTTC. This sequence encodes CASRDRAYEQYF.

The CDR3, as DNA: TGCGCCAGCAGCCAAGCCGGGGACTACGAGCAGTACTTC. This sequence encodes CASSQAGDYEQYF. This rearrangement joins TRBV4-1 to TRBJ2-5; weak D call: TRBD2 (5 bases). The DNA end is a closer match to TRBJ2-7, so the J assignment may be wrong. The germline V gene has CDR1 MGHRA and CDR2 YSYEKL. The CDR3 spans 13 residues.

V is TRBV29-1 and J is TRBJ1-2; TRBD1 aligns across 9 bases. Germline values: CDR1 SQVTM, CDR2 ANQGSEA. Trimming removed 5 bases from V and 4 bases from J; junction bases left unmatched: 8. The CDR3 contains 14 residues. The DNA of the CDR3 is TGCAGCGTTATTACAGGGGGCAGCGTCTATGGCTACACCTTC. This sequence encodes CSVITGGSVYGYTF. The entire variable domain, with the rest obtained from reference TRBV29-1 and TRBJ1-2, is as follows: SAVISQKPSRDICQRGTSLTIQCQVDSQVTMMFWYRQQPGQSLTLIATANQGSEATYESGFVIDKFPISRPNLTFSTLTVSNMSPEDSSIYLCSVITGGSVYGYTFGSGTRLTVV.

The chain couples TRBV6-6 to TRBJ2-3; TRBD1 is a possible D gene (6 bases). The germline gives CDR1 MNHNY, CDR2 SVGAGI (reference sequence). Trimming removed 9 bases from V and 14 bases from J, with 9 bases in between. The CDR3 spans 8 residues. This CDR3 reads CARGARYF. In DNA, the CDR3 is TGTGCCAGGGGGGCGCGGTATTTT.